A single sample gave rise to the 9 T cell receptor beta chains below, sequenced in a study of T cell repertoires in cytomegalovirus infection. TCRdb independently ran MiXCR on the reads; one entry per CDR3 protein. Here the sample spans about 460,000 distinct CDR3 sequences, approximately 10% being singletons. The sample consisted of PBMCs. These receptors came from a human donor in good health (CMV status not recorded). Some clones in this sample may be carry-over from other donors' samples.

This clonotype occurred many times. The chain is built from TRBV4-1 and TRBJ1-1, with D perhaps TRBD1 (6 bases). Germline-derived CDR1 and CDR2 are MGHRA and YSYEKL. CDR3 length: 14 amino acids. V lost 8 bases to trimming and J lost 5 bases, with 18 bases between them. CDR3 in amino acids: CASVPGQKITEAFF. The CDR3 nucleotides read TGCGCCAGCGTCCCGGGACAAAAAATAACTGAAGCTTTCTTT.

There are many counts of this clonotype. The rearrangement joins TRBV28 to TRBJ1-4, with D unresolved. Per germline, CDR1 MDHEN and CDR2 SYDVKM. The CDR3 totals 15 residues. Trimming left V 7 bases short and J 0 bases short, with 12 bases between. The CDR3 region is CASTQKLTTNEKLFF. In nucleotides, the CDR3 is TGTGCCAGCACCCAAAAACTGACAACTAATGAAAAACTGTTTTTT.

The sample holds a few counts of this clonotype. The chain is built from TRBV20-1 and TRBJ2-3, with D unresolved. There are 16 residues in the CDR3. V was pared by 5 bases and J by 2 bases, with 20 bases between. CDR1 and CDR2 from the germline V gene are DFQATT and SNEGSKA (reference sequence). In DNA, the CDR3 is TGCAGTGCTGGCCTTATTCGGATCCCTCCCACAGATACGCAGTATTTT. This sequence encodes CSAGLIRIPPTDTQYF.

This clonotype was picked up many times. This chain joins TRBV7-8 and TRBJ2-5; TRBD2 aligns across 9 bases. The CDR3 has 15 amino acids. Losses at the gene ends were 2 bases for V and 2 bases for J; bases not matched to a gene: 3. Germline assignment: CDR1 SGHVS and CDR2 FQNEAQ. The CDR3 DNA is TGTGCCAGCAGCTTAAAGCGGGGGGTACAAGAGACCCAGTACTTC. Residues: CASSLKRGVQETQYF.

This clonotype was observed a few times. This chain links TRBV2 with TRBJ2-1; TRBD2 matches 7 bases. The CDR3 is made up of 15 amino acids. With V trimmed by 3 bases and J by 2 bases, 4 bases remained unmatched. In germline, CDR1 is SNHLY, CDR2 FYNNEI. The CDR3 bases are TGTGCCAGCAGTGACTGGGAGGGCCCCTACAATGAGCAGTTCTTC. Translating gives CASSDWEGPYNEQFF.

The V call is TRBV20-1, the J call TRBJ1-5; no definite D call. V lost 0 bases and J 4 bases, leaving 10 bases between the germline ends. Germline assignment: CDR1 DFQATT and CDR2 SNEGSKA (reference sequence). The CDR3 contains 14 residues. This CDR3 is CSARDDRVNQPQHF. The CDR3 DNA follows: TGCAGTGCTAGAGACGACCGGGTGAATCAGCCCCAGCATTTT.

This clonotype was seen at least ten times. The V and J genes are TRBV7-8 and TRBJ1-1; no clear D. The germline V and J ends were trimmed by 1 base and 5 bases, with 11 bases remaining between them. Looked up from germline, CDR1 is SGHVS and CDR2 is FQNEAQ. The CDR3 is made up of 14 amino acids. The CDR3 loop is CASSLDPGRTEAFF. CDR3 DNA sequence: TGTGCCAGCAGCTTAGATCCGGGGAGGACTGAAGCTTTCTTT. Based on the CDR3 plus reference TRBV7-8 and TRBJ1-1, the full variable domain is GAGVSQSPRYKVAKRGQDVALRCDPISGHVSLFWYQQALGQGPEFLTYFQNEAQLDKSGLPSDRFFAERPEGSVSTLKIQRTQQEDSAVYLCASSLDPGRTEAFFGQGTRLTVV.

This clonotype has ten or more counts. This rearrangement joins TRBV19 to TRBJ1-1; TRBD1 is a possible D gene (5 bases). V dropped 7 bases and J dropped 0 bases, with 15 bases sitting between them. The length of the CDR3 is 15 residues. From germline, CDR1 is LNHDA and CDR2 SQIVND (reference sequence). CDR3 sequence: CASTGGGTVNTEAFF. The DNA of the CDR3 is TGTGCCAGTACTGGGGGGGGTACAGTGAACACTGAAGCTTTCTTT.

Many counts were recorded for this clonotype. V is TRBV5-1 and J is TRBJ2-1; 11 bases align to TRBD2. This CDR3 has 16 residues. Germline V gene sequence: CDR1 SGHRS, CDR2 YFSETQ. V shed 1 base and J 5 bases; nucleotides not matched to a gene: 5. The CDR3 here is CASSLMTSGVHNEQFF. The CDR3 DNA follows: TGCGCCAGCAGCTTGATGACTAGCGGGGTACACAATGAGCAGTTCTTC.